This T cell receptor beta chain was profiled in a study of T cells in Graves' hyperthyroidism and ophthalmopathy (dated by TCRdb to the late 2010s). Background on the whole study: Peripheral blood samples were taken at initial diagnosis, before any treatment was given. To identify TCR V-J signatures that set the groups apart, the researchers used a discovery cohort of roughly 100 patients, made up of around 40 with Graves' ophthalmopathy and about 59 with stable Graves' hyperthyroidism. After sampling, hyperthyroidism patients received methimazole starting at 30 mg daily, and ophthalmopathy patients received high-dose intravenous methylprednisolone. In addition, the study compared T-cell repertoires in thyroid tissue and in blood from roughly six Graves' hyperthyroidism patients. An independent validation cohort of about 20 hyperthyroidism patients and approximately 16 patients who later progressed to ophthalmopathy tested prospective prediction of ophthalmopathy. For training and testing, the 100 or so patients in the discovery cohort were randomly divided in a 7:3 ratio. The paper describes TCR Vbeta CDR3 sequencing of 135 peripheral blood samples, made up of 43 ophthalmopathy patients, over 70 hyperthyroidism patients and roughly 17 progressor patients. The full study reports these points: In validation, progression to ophthalmopathy was predicted by the model with nearly 71% sensitivity and 72.22% specificity, a median of about 6.4 months before onset. Most expanded thyroid clonotypes (frequency above 0.001) were also detected in blood, a finding suggesting that blood repertoires may reflect thyroid immune responses. Sample size was not statistically predetermined, and blinding of investigators to group allocation was not performed. In cross-validation, a model built on a 13 V-J signature told ophthalmopathy apart from stable hyperthyroidism with approximately 90% sensitivity and roughly 81% specificity, and in testing the same model reached 80%/75%.

Comments on this clonotype: This receptor's antigen is unknown. Per-nucleotide qualities are absent, and no much larger clonotype sits a single base away.

From V the trimming removes 0 bases and from J it removes 4 bases, while the gene matches leave 6 bases of the junction unaccounted for. For CDR1 and CDR2, the germline V gene lists SGHAT and FQNNGV. The CDR3 goes from the cysteine to the phenylalanine over 16 residues. The CDR3 DNA has 48 bases and is translated from base 1. Stable Graves' hyperthyroidism was defined as no progression to ophthalmopathy during 18 months of follow-up. Hyperthyroidism patients were newly diagnosed, had a disease duration of under 2 months, and were aged 18 to 65 years. Exclusion was applied to patients with uncontrolled infections, other autoimmune diseases, pregnancy or lactation. Clinical symptoms, serum thyroxine and TRAb, thyroid ultrasound, and orbital computed tomography formed the basis for the diagnoses. Ficoll-Paque density gradient centrifugation was used to isolate PBMCs from 9.5 to 10 ml of fresh peripheral blood. Trizol reagent was used to extract total RNA, and RNA quality was then checked on an Agilent 2100 Bioanalyzer.

Amplification of TCR beta CDR3 regions was carried out from RNA transcripts. A first-round RT-PCR of the TCR CDR3 used the HTBI primer set with the Qiagen OneStep RT-PCR kit. A second multiplex PCR round built the libraries, followed by size selection and purification. Libraries were sequenced paired-end with 100 bp reads on an Illumina HiSeq2000. The authors' pipeline ran thus. Raw data were processed with SOAPnuke, discarding reads with adapters, uncalled bases, mean Phred below 15, or no exact constant-primer or identifier match. High-quality paired reads were merged with COPE v1.2.5, and unique nucleotide sequences were defined as clonotypes. MiTCR v1.1 was used to align clonotypes to the IMGT TRBV, TRBD and TRBJ reference segments. Only V-J combinations with frequency above 0.0001, covering 98% to 99.2% of repertoires, were analysed. The TCS score was defined as the ratio of F50 (clonal expansion) to E x V (chaos), calculated using BLOSUM62-based TCRdist between CDR3 peptides within each V-J. Welch's t-statistics and random forest reduced roughly 500 V-J features to around 14, which were used in a naive Bayes classifier (R e1071). TCRdb reprocessed the public reads (quality trimming at Q25 with fastp, clone calling with MiXCR) and kept in-frame beta chains. Entries that share a CDR3 protein sequence are merged under the most common genes and DNA. TCRdb's processing, not the authors' own work, is the source of the V and J calls. The sample table records under 400,000 distinct CDR3 sequences; 21% of these occur just once. The biggest ten clones account for around half of the sample.

This sequence uses TRBV11-2 and TRBJ2-7; TRBD2 lines up with 10 middle nucleotides. The source material was blood. The source of this sequence is a woman in her fifties or sixties with Graves' hyperthyroidism. The DNA sequence follows: TGTGCCAGCAGCTTAGAACTAGCGGGACGCAGTTACGAGCAGTACTTC. The resulting protein is CASSLELAGRSYEQYF.